This TCR beta chain was sequenced during a study of blood T cell repertoires in COVID-19. The wider study: Acute and convalescent COVID-19 samples came from the United States, Italy and Spain. PBMCs, B-cell-depleted T cells, or T cells provided the cDNA or gDNA that made up the material.

As originally analysed: Amplification of reference gene primers was used by the study to estimate nucleated cell counts. Libraries were prepared by immunoSEQ multiplex PCR; TCRdb keeps only in-frame clonotypes and omits some of them. The V and J calls and clone size were taken over from that table, and D and trimming were inferred from the DNA. The sample has 170,000 or so clones, 65% to 90% seen once. Trimming took off 2 bases at V and 8 bases at J, with 18 bases between the two ends. CDR3 size: 15 residues. Germline values: CDR1 MDHEN, CDR2 SYDVKM. This clonotype was sampled from a human donor in a cohort sampled during active COVID-19. The material sequenced was peripheral blood. The chain recombines TRBV28 with TRBJ1-2; D might be TRBD1 (5 bases). The CDR3 DNA reads TGTGCCAGCAGTTTAGATACCCCCGGGGGAGCAGGCTACACCTTC. This gives the protein CASSLDTPGGAGYTF.